This T cell receptor (beta chain) was retrieved from a study of blood T cell repertoires in COVID-19. Overall study context: In each case, the material was cDNA or gDNA derived from T cells, B-cell-depleted T cells, or PBMCs.

Turning to this clone: Other DNA sequences in this specimen translate into the identical CDR3.

Assignments of participants to cohorts depended upon their own reported clinical history. Exposed study participants had met a COVID-19 case within 2 weeks before entry. The method was immunoSEQ multiplex PCR; TCRdb's version includes in-frame clones alone and lacks a portion of them. The sample records 190,000 or so clones, 65% to 90% being singletons. Sequencing was performed on PBMCs or T cells enriched from blood (not recorded which). The TCR comes from a woman aged 30 to 39 who had been exposed to COVID-19.

The CDR3 nucleotides are TGTGCCTGGAGTGTCAGAAGCGGGTATGGCTACACCTTC. Amino acid sequence: CAWSVRSGYGYTF. V and J are TRBV30 and TRBJ1-2; D is unclear. CDR3 length: 13 amino acids. Germline CDR1 and CDR2: GTSNPN and SVGIG (reference sequence). The V gene lost 0 bases and the J gene lost 5 bases, with 10 bases spanning the gap.